A single sample gave rise to the 16 T cell receptor beta chains below, sequenced in a study of tissue T cells after allogeneic stem cell transplantation. Profiled with immunoSEQ multiplex PCR; TCRdb holds only in-frame clones, not every one. The table records roughly 5,300 clones, roughly half of them present only once. Time point in this sample: mouse harvest day 7 after allogeneic transplant. Mouse grafts combined 10^7 T-cell-depleted bone marrow cells with 10^6 splenic CD5+ T cells. The sample comprised gut tissue. The receptors were sampled from a female BALB/c mouse given C57BL/6 T cells with graft-versus-host disease after an allogeneic hematopoietic cell transplant.

In the case of this clone: The gene names given are mouse names. The CDR3 loop reads CASSRGGTYAEQFF. CDR3 bases read: TGTGCTAGCAGTCGGGGGGGGACCTATGCTGAGCAGTTC. The J gene is TRBJ2-1, the V gene TRBV17; 7 nucleotides match TRBD2. The sequence runs out 1 residue before the end of the CDR3; the remainder is reconstructed from the germline J gene. Looked up from germline, CDR1 is MNHDT and CDR2 is YYDKIL. Trimming cost V 5 bases and J 3 bases; bases outside gene matches: 4. CDR3 length: 14 residues.

This clone was detected only once. Gene labels here are mouse ones. The sequenced fragment ends 1 residue before the CDR3 boundary, so the rest is inferred from the germline J gene. This chain connects TRBV20 to TRBJ2-7; 12 nucleotides align to TRBD2. The CDR3 is 12 amino acids. The V and J ends lost 6 bases and 6 bases, in that order; junction bases with no gene match: 3. Germline-derived CDR1 and CDR2 are GFQATS and STVNSAI. The CDR3 sequence: CGAGTGGPEQYF. The DNA read from the CDR3 is TGTGGTGCGGGGACTGGGGGGCCTGAACAGTAC.

Of note for this clone: Germline and genes here are mouse. Read coverage stops 1 residue before the CDR3 terminus; the germline J gene supplies the remainder. This chain links TRBV15 with TRBJ2-7; 12 nucleotides line up with TRBD2. CDR3 length: 14 amino acids. Looked up from germline, CDR1 is SGHND and CDR2 is FRSKSL. J lost 3 bases, V lost 6 bases, and 3 bases had no gene match. The CDR3: CASRGLGGNYEQYF. Partial CDR3 DNA: TGTGCCAGCAGGGGACTGGGGGGTAACTATGAACAGTAC.

On this clone itself: Mouse gene names and germline throughout. The CDR3 extends 1 residue past the end of the read, so its final part is completed from the germline J gene. The V gene is TRBV3, the J gene TRBJ1-5; 10 bases fit TRBD1. The CDR3 runs 15 residues. Unmatched junction bases numbered 5, after V lost 5 bases and J lost 4 bases. Germline V gives CDR1 SNHLY, CDR2 FYNGKV (reference sequence). The CDR3 spells CASSPRDRGNQAPLF. The DNA read from the CDR3 is TGTGCCAGCAGCCCCCGGGACAGGGGAAACCAGGCTCCGCTT.

In the case of this clone: Each gene name is a mouse one. The sequenced fragment ends 1 residue before the CDR3 boundary, so the rest is inferred from the germline J gene. V and J are TRBV19 and TRBJ2-4, with 8 nucleotides matching TRBD2. CDR3 length equals 15 residues. The germline V gene encodes CDR1 FNHDT and CDR2 SITEND (reference sequence). Unmatched junction bases numbered 7, after V lost 5 bases and J lost 2 bases. The CDR3 sequence: CASSQRGGVQNTLYF. The covered CDR3 bases are TGTGCCAGCAGCCAAAGGGGGGGCGTTCAAAACACCTTGTAC.

For this clone: Gene names refer to mouse genes. From the germline J gene comes the end of the CDR3, since the read stops 1 residue before it. The J gene is TRBJ1-5, the V gene TRBV23; TRBD1 was called by the table and not checked on the DNA. Germline-derived CDR1 and CDR2 are KGHTA and FQNQQP. This CDR3 region has 11 residues. The CDR3 loop is CSSGQDQAPLF. The sequenced part of the CDR3 DNA is TGCTCCAGCGGACAAGACCAGGCTCCGCTT.

The table lists this clone with a few counts. Mouse germline and gene names are used. The CDR3 here is CASSLSRANSDYTF. The covered CDR3 bases are TGTGCCAGCAGCTTAAGCAGGGCAAACTCCGACTACACC. The V gene is TRBV3, the J gene TRBJ1-2; D possibly corresponds to TRBD1 (5 bases). The CDR3 end is not reached by the read, which stops 1 residue before it; the germline J gene fills it in. The CDR3 loop spans 14 amino acids. Germline values: CDR1 SNHLY, CDR2 FYNGKV (reference sequence). The V end lost 2 bases, the J end lost 0 bases, and 7 bases lay between the germline ends. Based on the CDR3 plus reference TRBV3 and TRBJ1-2, the full variable domain is GPKVLQIPSHQIIDMGQMVTLNCDPVSNHLYFYWYKQILGQQMEFLVNFYNGKVMEKSKLFKDQFSVERPDGSYFTLKIQPTALEDSAVYFCASSLSRANSDYTFGSGTRLLVI.

This clone was seen more than once but under ten times. Gene labels here are mouse ones. Read coverage stops 1 residue before the CDR3 terminus; the germline J gene supplies the remainder. The gene calls are TRBV23 and TRBJ2-7; TRBD1, the table's D call, was not compared with the DNA. Germline V gives CDR1 KGHTA, CDR2 FQNQQP. CDR3 length equals 13 residues. CDR3 amino acids: CSSSQHRGDEQYF. CDR3 bases read: TGCTCCAGCAGTCAACACAGGGGCGATGAACAGTAC.

This clone appeared a few times. Germline and genes here are mouse. The read halts 1 residue ahead of the CDR3 end, with the missing end drawn from the germline J gene. The genes are TRBV2 and TRBJ2-5, with 8 bases lining up with TRBD1. Unmatched junction bases numbered 5, after V lost 3 bases and J lost 6 bases. The CDR3 contains 14 residues. Germline lookup yields CDR1 LGHNA and CDR2 YSYQKL. Incomplete CDR3 DNA: TGTGCCAGCAGCCATGGACAGGGAAGGGACACCCAGTAC. This encodes CASSHGQGRDTQY. The full CDR3 protein reads CASSHGQGRDTQYF.

This clone was found a few times. Germline and genes: mouse. The missing CDR3 end, 1 residue past where the read stops, is filled in from the germline J gene. The chain combines TRBV14 with TRBJ2-5, with TRBD1 matching over 7 bases. The ends lost 1 base at V and 5 bases at J; junction bases unmatched: 1. The CDR3 consists of 13 residues. CDR1 and CDR2 from the germline V gene are SGHDT and FRDEAV. The DNA read from the CDR3 is TGTGCCAGCAGTTTCACAGGGGTAGACACCCAGTAC. It yields the protein CASSFTGVDTQY. The complete CDR3 protein is CASSFTGVDTQYF.

About this clone: The gene symbols are mouse symbols. The CDR3 is cut off 1 residue early in the read; its end comes from the germline J gene. The rearrangement uses TRBV15 and TRBJ2-4; TRBD2 agrees at 10 bases. The CDR3 is 14 amino acids. The V gene end was trimmed by 6 bases and the J gene end by 2 bases; junction bases not matched to a gene: 2. The germline V gene encodes CDR1 SGHND and CDR2 FRSKSL. The sequenced part of the CDR3 DNA is TGTGCCAGCAGGACTGGGGGGATTCAAAACACCTTGTAC. This encodes CASRTGGIQNTLY. The full CDR3 protein reads CASRTGGIQNTLYF.

Worth noting for this clone: Gene names are mouse gene names. The sequenced fragment ends 1 residue before the CDR3 boundary, so the rest is inferred from the germline J gene. V usage is TRBV3 and J usage is TRBJ1-2; no clear D. This CDR3 is 13 amino acids long. The germline V gene encodes CDR1 SNHLY and CDR2 FYNGKV (reference sequence). V lost 1 base, J lost 1 base, and 4 bases lay in between. CDR3 loop: CASSLDGNSDYTF. CDR3 bases read: TGTGCCAGCAGCTTAGATGGAAACTCCGACTACACC.

As concerns this clone: Genes here carry mouse names. The read terminates 1 residue ahead of where the CDR3 ends, so the germline J gene completes it. This chain connects TRBV23 to TRBJ1-4; the table's D call, TRBD1, was not checked against the DNA. Germline CDR1 and CDR2: KGHTA and FQNQQP. The CDR3 has 12 amino acids. The part of the CDR3 DNA that was read is TGCTCCAGCAGTACAGGGATCGAAAGATTATTT. It translates to CSSSTGIERLF. The full CDR3 reads CSSSTGIERLFF.

Note on this clone: Mouse germline and gene names are used. The sequence runs out 1 residue before the end of the CDR3; the remainder is reconstructed from the germline J gene. The chain carries TRBV16 and TRBJ2-5; weak D call: TRBD2 (6 bases). Trimming pared 0 bases from V and 2 bases from J, leaving 6 bases between. The germline gives CDR1 SGHSA, CDR2 FRNQAP. The CDR3 spans 14 residues. CDR3 residues: CASSLDGGQDTQYF. CDR3 bases read: TGTGCAAGCAGCTTAGATGGGGGCCAAGACACCCAGTAC. The entire variable domain, with the rest obtained from reference TRBV16 and TRBJ2-5, is as follows: NAGVIQTPRHKVTGKGQEATLWCEPISGHSAVFWYRQTIVQGLEFLTYFRNQAPIDDSGMPKERFSAQMPNQSHSTLKIQSTQPQDSAVYLCASSLDGGQDTQYFGPGTRLLVL.

On this clone itself: Genes and germline come from the mouse. CDR3 region: CSSSQSWGGAAEQFF. CDR3 bases read: TGCTCCAGCAGTCAATCGTGGGGGGGCGCGGCTGAGCAGTTC. The chain recombines TRBV23 with TRBJ2-1; the DNA was not used to check the table's D call, TRBD2. The read falls 1 residue short of the CDR3 end, and the missing part is taken from the germline J gene. Germline lookup yields CDR1 KGHTA and CDR2 FQNQQP. The CDR3 runs 15 residues.

This clone has more than one count but fewer than ten. Genes here carry mouse names. The read halts 1 residue ahead of the CDR3 end, with the missing end drawn from the germline J gene. This sequence joins TRBV16 and TRBJ2-1; 7 bases map to TRBD2. V gave up 5 bases and J gave up 0 bases; unmatched junction bases: 7. CDR3 size: 16 residues. The V gene's germline CDR1 is SGHSA and CDR2 FRNQAP. CDR3: CASSGSGGPNYAEQFF. The CDR3 bases that were read are TGTGCAAGCAGCGGGTCTGGGGGTCCTAACTATGCTGAGCAGTTC.